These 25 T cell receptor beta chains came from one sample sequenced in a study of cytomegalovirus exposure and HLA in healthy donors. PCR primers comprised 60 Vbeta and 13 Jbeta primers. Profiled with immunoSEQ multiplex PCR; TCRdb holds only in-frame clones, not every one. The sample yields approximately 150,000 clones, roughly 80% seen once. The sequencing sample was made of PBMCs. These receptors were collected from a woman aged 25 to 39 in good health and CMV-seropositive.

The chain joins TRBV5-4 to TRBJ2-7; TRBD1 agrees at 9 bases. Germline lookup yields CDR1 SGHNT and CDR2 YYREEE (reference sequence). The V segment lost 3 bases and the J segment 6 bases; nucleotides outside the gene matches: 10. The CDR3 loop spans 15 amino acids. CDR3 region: CASSSQADRGREQYF. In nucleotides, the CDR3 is TGTGCCAGCAGCTCCCAAGCGGACAGGGGTCGCGAGCAGTACTTC.

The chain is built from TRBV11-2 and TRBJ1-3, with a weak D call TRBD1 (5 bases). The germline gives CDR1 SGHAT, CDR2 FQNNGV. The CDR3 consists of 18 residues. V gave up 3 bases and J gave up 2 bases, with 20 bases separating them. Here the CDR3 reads CASSFFWIPGNAGNTIYF. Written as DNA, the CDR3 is TGTGCCAGCAGCTTTTTCTGGATACCAGGGAACGCTGGAAACACCATATATTTT.

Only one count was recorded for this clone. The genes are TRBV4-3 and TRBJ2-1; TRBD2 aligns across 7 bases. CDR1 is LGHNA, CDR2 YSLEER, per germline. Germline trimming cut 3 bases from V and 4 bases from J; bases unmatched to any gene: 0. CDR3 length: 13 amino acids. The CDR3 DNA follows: TGCGCCAGCAGCCAGGGGGGGTACAATGAGCAGTTCTTC. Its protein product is CASSQGGYNEQFF.

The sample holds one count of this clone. The CDR3 DNA is TGTGCCAGCAGCCAAGGGTTTCCGAGGAACACTGAAGCTTTCTTT. This sequence encodes CASSQGFPRNTEAFF. The rearrangement joins TRBV4-2 to TRBJ1-1, with D uncertain. Germline CDR1 reads LGHNA; CDR2 reads YNFKEQ. The CDR3 covers 15 residues. The V gene lost 1 base and the J gene lost 1 base, with 10 bases spanning the gap.

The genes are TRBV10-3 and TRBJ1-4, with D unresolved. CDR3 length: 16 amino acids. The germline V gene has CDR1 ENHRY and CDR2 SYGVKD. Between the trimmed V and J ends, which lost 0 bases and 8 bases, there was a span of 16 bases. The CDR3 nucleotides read TGTGCCATCAGTGAGTCTGACCTGAGGGTCGGAGAAAAACTGTTTTTT. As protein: CAISESDLRVGEKLFF.

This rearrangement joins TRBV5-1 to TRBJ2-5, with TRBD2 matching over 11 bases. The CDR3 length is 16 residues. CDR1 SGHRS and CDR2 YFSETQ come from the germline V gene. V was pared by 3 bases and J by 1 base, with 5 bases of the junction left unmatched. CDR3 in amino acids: CASSSALAGGQETQYF. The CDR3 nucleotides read TGCGCCAGCAGCTCAGCGCTAGCGGGGGGCCAAGAGACCCAGTACTTC.

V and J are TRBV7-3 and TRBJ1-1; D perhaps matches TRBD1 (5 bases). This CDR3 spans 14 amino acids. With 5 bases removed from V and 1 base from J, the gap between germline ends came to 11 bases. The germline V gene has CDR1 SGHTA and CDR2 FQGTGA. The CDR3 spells CASSIRGENTEAFF. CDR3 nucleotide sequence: TGTGCCAGCAGCATTCGGGGGGAGAACACTGAAGCTTTCTTT.

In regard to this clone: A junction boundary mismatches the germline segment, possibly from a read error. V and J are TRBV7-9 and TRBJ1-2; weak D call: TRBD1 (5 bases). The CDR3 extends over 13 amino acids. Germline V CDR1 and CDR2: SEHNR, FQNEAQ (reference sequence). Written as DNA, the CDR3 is TGTTCCAGCAGCCGCAGGGAAAACTATGGCTACACCTTC. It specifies CSSSRRENYGYTF.

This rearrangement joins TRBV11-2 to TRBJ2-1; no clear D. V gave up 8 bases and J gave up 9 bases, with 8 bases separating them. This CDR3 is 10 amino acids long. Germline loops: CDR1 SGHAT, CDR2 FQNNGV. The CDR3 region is CASQFIEQFF. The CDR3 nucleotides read TGTGCCAGCCAATTCATTGAGCAGTTCTTC.

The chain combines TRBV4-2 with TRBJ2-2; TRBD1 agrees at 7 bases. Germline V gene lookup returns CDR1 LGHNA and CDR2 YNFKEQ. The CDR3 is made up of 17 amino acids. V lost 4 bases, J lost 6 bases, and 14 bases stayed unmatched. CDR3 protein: CASSPLLETGWSGELFF. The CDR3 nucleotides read TGTGCCAGCAGCCCACTTTTAGAGACAGGGTGGTCCGGGGAGCTGTTTTTT.

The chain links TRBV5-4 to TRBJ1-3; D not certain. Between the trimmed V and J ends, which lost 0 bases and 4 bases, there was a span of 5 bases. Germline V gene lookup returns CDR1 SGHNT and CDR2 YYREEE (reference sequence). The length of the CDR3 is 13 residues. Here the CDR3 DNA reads TGTGCCAGCAGCTTGGCCAGAGGAAACACCATATATTTT. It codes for CASSLARGNTIYF.

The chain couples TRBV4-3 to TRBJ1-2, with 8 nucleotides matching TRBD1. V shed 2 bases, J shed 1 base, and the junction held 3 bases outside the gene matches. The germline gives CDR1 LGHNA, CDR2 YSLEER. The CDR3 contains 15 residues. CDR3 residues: CASSQLTGGNYGYTF. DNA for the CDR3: TGCGCCAGCAGCCAATTAACAGGGGGTAACTATGGCTACACCTTC.

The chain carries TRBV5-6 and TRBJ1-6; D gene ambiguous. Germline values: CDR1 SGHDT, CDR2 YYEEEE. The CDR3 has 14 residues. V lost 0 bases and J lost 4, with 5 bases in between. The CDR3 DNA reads TGTGCCAGCAGCTTGGAGCGATATAATTCACCCCTCCACTTT. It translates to CASSLERYNSPLHF.

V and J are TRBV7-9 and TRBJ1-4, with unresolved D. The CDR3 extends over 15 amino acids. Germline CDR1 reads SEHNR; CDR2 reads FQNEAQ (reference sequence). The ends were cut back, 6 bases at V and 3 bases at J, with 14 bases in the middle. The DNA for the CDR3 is TGTGCCAGCAGTTTATCGGCAGGCGCTAATGAAAAACTGTTTTTT. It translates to CASSLSAGANEKLFF.

The CDR3 DNA reads TGTGCCAGCAGTTACTCAGCCGGGGGGCCAAGTGGCTACACCTTC. Its protein is CASSYSAGGPSGYTF. The chain employs TRBV6-5 and TRBJ1-2, with D perhaps TRBD1 (6 bases). Between the trimmed V and J ends, which lost 0 bases and 7 bases, there was a span of 15 bases. Germline CDR1 reads MNHEY; CDR2 reads SVGAGI. This CDR3 has 15 amino acids.

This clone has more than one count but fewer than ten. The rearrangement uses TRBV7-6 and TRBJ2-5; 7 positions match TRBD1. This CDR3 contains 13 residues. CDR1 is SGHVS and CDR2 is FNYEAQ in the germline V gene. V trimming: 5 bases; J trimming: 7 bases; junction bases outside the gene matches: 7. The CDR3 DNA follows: TGTGCCAGCAGCCACGGGACAGTTGGGACCCAGTACTTC. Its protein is CASSHGTVGTQYF.

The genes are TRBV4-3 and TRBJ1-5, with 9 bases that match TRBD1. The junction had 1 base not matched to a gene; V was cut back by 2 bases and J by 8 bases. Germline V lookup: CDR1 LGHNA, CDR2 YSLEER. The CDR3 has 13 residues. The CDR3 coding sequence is TGCGCCAGCAGCCAAACAGGGGGCGAGCCCCAGCATTTT. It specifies CASSQTGGEPQHF.

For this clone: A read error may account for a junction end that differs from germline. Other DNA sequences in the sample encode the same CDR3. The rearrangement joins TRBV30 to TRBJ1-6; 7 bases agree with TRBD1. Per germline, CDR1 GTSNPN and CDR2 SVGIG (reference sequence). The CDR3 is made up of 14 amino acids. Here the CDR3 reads CAWMSSGGHSPLHF. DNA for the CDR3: TGTGCCTGGATGAGCTCAGGGGGGCATTCGCCCCTCCACTTT.

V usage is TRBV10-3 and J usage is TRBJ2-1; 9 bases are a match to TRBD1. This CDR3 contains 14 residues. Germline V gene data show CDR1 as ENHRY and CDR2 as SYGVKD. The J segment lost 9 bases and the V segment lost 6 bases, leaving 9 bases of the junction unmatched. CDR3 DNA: TGTGCCATCAGGGGCGGGGACAGGGAGCGTGAGCAGTTCTTC. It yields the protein CAIRGGDREREQFF.

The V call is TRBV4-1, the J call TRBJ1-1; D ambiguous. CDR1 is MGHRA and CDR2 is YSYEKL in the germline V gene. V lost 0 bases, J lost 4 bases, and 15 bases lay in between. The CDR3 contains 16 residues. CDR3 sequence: CASSQDFGSPGTEAFF. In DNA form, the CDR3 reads TGCGCCAGCAGCCAAGATTTTGGGTCCCCGGGCACTGAAGCTTTCTTT.

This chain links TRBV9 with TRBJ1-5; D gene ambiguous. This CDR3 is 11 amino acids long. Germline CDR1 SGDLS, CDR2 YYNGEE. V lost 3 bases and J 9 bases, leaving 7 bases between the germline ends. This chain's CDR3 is CASSAPGPQHF. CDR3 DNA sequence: TGTGCCAGCAGCGCCCCGGGGCCCCAGCATTTT.

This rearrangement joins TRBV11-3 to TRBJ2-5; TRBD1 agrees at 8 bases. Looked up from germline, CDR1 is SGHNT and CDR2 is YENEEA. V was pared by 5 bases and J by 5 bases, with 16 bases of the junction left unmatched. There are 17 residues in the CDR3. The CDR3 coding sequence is TGTGCCAGCAGCCACAAAACACCAAACAGGGGGGTGGAGACCCAGTACTTC. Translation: CASSHKTPNRGVETQYF.

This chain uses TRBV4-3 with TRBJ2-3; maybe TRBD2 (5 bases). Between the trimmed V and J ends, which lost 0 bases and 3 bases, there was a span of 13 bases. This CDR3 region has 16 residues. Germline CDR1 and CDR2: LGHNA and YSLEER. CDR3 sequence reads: CASSQETPPGTDTQYF. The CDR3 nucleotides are TGCGCCAGCAGCCAAGAGACTCCACCGGGGACAGATACGCAGTATTTT.

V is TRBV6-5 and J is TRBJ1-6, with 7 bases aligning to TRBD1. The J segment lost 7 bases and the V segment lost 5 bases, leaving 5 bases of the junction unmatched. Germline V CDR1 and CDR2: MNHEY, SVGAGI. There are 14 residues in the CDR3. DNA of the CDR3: TGTGCCAGCAGTGGTTACAGGGGAAATTCACCCCTCCACTTT. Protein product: CASSGYRGNSPLHF.

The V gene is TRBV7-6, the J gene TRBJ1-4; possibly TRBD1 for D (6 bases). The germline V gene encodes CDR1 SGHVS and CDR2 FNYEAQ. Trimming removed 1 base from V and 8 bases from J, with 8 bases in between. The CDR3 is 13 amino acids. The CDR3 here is CASSLGGLEKLFF. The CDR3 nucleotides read TGTGCCAGCAGCTTAGGGGGGCTGGAAAAACTGTTTTTT.